This is a list of T cell receptor beta chains from one sample in a study of early T cells in non-severe SARS-CoV-2 infection. TCRdb used MiXCR to reprocess the 5' RACE reads, holding one entry per CDR3 protein. This table holds around 84,000 distinct CDR3 sequences, 9% to 13% found once. Input material: whole blood. Every receptor here comes from an adult who was a healthcare worker with PCR-confirmed SARS-CoV-2 infection or an uninfected control (not recorded which). Each CDR3 is given with its conserved first and last residue. Each record gives: clone size, V gene, D gene, J gene, CDR3 DNA, CDR3 protein. The D gene is left open where the match is weak. Size is stated for part of the rows, as once, few or many counts, or as a class when the clone is expanded.

many	TRBV6-1	TRBD1	TRBJ2-2	TGTGCCAGCAGGCCCTTCCGGGACAGGGGGCGCGGGGAGCTGTTTTTT	CASRPFRDRGRGELFF
few	TRBV11-3	NA	TRBJ2-2	TGTGCCAGCAGCCGCCCCGAAAAGCCCGGGGAGCTGTTTTTT	CASSRPEKPGELFF
few	TRBV24-1	NA	TRBJ2-1	TGTGCCACCAGTGATTTCGATGAGCAGTTCTTC	CATSDFDEQFF
NA	TRBV12-3/TRBV12-4	NA	TRBJ2-5	TGTGCCAGCAGCGGGACTTCAATTAAACAAGAGACCCAGTACTTC	CASSGTSIKQETQYF
NA	TRBV12-3/TRBV12-4	NA	TRBJ2-3	TGTGCCAGCAGTTCCCCGCTACAAGGGACCATCACTAGCACAGATACGCAGTATTTT	CASSSPLQGTITSTDTQYF
many	TRBV20-1	NA	TRBJ2-1	TGCAGTGCTAGCGTGCTCGGGAGCTACAATGAGCAGTTCTTC	CSASVLGSYNEQFF
NA	TRBV5-6	NA	TRBJ1-1	TGTGCCAGCAGCTTAGGGCAGGGGAGGGCTGAAGCTTTCTTT	CASSLGQGRAEAFF
many	TRBV7-9	TRBD2	TRBJ2-5	TGTGCCAGCAGCCGCGGGACTAGCGAAAAGACCCAGTACTTC	CASSRGTSEKTQYF
many	TRBV7-6	NA	TRBJ1-6	TGTGCCAGCAGCTTGCTCCCGGGGGCCTTGAATTCACCCCTCCACTTT	CASSLLPGALNSPLHF
NA	TRBV10-3	TRBD1	TRBJ1-1	TGTGCCATCAGTCCCGGGACAGGGAAGGCTGAAGCTTTCTTT	CAISPGTGKAEAFF
few	TRBV29-1	NA	TRBJ2-7	TGCAGCGGGGGGCCCCAGCTCGGGGAGCAGTACTTC	CSGGPQLGEQYF
many	TRBV2	NA	TRBJ1-5	TGTGCCAGCAGGAACCGGGGCAATCAGCCCCAGCATTTT	CASRNRGNQPQHF
NA	TRBV12-3/TRBV12-4	NA	TRBJ2-1	TGTGCCAGCAGTTTACGTCCCGGGGTCAGCTCCTACAATGAGCAGTTCTTC	CASSLRPGVSSYNEQFF
many	TRBV5-1	TRBD1	TRBJ1-2	TGCGCCAGCAGCTTGGTGGCAGGGGGGAACTATGGCTACACCTTC	CASSLVAGGNYGYTF
NA	TRBV29-1	TRBD1	TRBJ2-3	TGCAGCGTTGCCGGGACAGGGGGCACAGATACGCAGTATTTT	CSVAGTGGTDTQYF
few	TRBV5-1	NA	TRBJ2-7	TGCGCCAGCAGCTTGGTGCCGGGGGCCTACGAGCAGTACTTC	CASSLVPGAYEQYF
many	TRBV7-9	TRBD2	TRBJ2-1	TGTGCCAGCAGCTTAGCGGGACTAGCGGGGTCCTCCTACAATGAGCAGTTCTTC	CASSLAGLAGSSYNEQFF
NA	TRBV9	TRBD1	TRBJ1-1	TGTGCCAGCAGCGTAGGACAGGGGAACACTGAAGCTTTCTTT	CASSVGQGNTEAFF
many	TRBV7-8	NA	TRBJ1-1	TGTGCCAGCATTCGAACGCCGAACACTGAAGCTTTCTTT	CASIRTPNTEAFF
few	TRBV20-1	NA	TRBJ1-5	TGCAGTGCTAGTAGGGGGGTAACTCAGCCCCAGCATTTT	CSASRGVTQPQHF
NA	TRBV7-3	TRBD1	TRBJ1-1	TGTGCCAGCAGCTTAAAGCCCAGGGGGTTGAACACTGAAGCTTTCTTT	CASSLKPRGLNTEAFF
NA	TRBV12-3/TRBV12-4	NA	TRBJ2-5	TGTGCCAGCAGTTTATATCAAGGCCCAGAGACCCAGTACTTC	CASSLYQGPETQYF
few	TRBV18	TRBD2	TRBJ2-7	TGTGCCAGCTCACCATCGAGCGGGAGGGGAGAGCAGTACTTC	CASSPSSGRGEQYF
many	TRBV5-1	TRBD1	TRBJ2-7	TGCGCCAGCAGCGTGGTAAGGGGGCAAGACGAGCAGTACTTC	CASSVVRGQDEQYF
many	TRBV6-6	NA	TRBJ1-5	TGTGCCAGCACCGACTGGGGGGGCGGTCAGCCCCAGCATTTT	CASTDWGGGQPQHF
few	TRBV14	NA	TRBJ2-5	TGTGCCAGCAGCCAAGTGGCAGGGCGGGCCCAGTACTTC	CASSQVAGRAQYF
NA	TRBV10-2	TRBD1	TRBJ1-1	TGCGCCAGCAGCTTGACAGGGAGAGAAGCTTTCTTT	CASSLTGREAFF
few	TRBV4-1	TRBD1	TRBJ1-1	TGCGCCAGCAGATGGACAGGGAGGAGTACTGAAGCTTTCTTT	CASRWTGRSTEAFF
few	TRBV20-1	NA	TRBJ2-7	TGCAGTGCTAGAGATACTAGGCCCTACGAGCAGTACTTC	CSARDTRPYEQYF
many	TRBV29-1	NA	TRBJ1-1	TGCAGCGTTGTCGTTCCAGGATGGATGAACACTGAAGCTTTCTTT	CSVVVPGWMNTEAFF
NA	TRBV5-1	NA	TRBJ2-6	TGCGCCAGCACACGCAGGGAACTTTACTCTGGGGCCAACGTCCTGACTTTC	CASTRRELYSGANVLTF
NA	TRBV11-2	NA	TRBJ2-3	TGTGCCAGCAGCCCCAGGACTATCAATACGCAGTATTTT	CASSPRTINTQYF
NA	TRBV6-5	NA	TRBJ1-2	TGTGCCAGCAGATCCACGGCGGACGCTAACTATGGCTACACCTTC	CASRSTADANYGYTF
many	TRBV2	NA	TRBJ2-5	TGTGCCAGCAGCAACGCAAGGGGGTCAGGAGAGACCCAGTACTTC	CASSNARGSGETQYF
many	TRBV29-1	NA	TRBJ2-5	TGCAGCGTTGGGAGGGAGACCCAGTACTTC	CSVGRETQYF
NA	TRBV9	NA	TRBJ2-3	TGTGCCAGCAGCGTAGTAGGCACTAGCACAGATACGCAGTATTTT	CASSVVGTSTDTQYF
NA	TRBV4-1	NA	TRBJ2-3	TGCGCCAGGAGGTATAGTACGCAGTATTTT	CARRYSTQYF
NA	TRBV11-2	NA	TRBJ2-3	TGTGCCAGCAGCTTAGCGGCGACCGGGACCCGGGGAGATACGCAGTATTTT	CASSLAATGTRGDTQYF
many	TRBV7-9	NA	TRBJ2-2	TGTGCCAGCAGCCAAGGACAGTCCACCGGGGAGCTGTTTTTT	CASSQGQSTGELFF
few	TRBV29-1	NA	TRBJ1-2	TGCAGCGTTGTCGAAAGTAGCGGCTATGGCTACACCTTC	CSVVESSGYGYTF
many	TRBV7-3	TRBD1	TRBJ2-1	TGTGCCAGCAGCGAAAAGGGGGCGAACTTCTATAGCTCCTACAATGAGCAGTTCTTC	CASSEKGANFYSSYNEQFF
many	TRBV18	NA	TRBJ2-2	TGTGCCAGCTCACCACTACCCGGGACACCTACCGGGGAGCTGTTTTTT	CASSPLPGTPTGELFF
many	TRBV20-1	TRBD2	TRBJ2-7	TGCAGTGCTCAGGGACTAGCGGATTACGAGCAGTACTTC	CSAQGLADYEQYF
NA	TRBV18	NA	TRBJ2-5	TGTGCCAGCTCACCAAGGGGGGGGCACCAAGAGACCCAGTACTTC	CASSPRGGHQETQYF
NA	TRBV5-6	NA	TRBJ2-7	TGTGCCAGCAGCCTACACAGAGACTACGAGCAGTACTTC	CASSLHRDYEQYF
NA	TRBV25-1	NA	TRBJ2-1	TGTGCCAGCAGTGATGTGAGGGGGAAGGTCAATGAGCAGTTCTTC	CASSDVRGKVNEQFF
few	TRBV15	TRBD1	TRBJ2-3	TGTGCCACCAGCAGACTAACATCGACAGGGTCGGATACGCAGTATTTT	CATSRLTSTGSDTQYF
many	TRBV11-2	NA	TRBJ2-7	TGTGCCAGCAGCTTTGGAAGTTACGAGCAGTACTTC	CASSFGSYEQYF
many	TRBV6-1	NA	TRBJ2-2	TGTGCCAGCAGTGTCCCACTACCCCGGGAGGAGCTGTTTTTT	CASSVPLPREELFF
few	TRBV27	TRBD1	TRBJ2-7	TGTGCCAGCAGCTACGGACAGGGGGTTGCCTACGAGCAGTACTTC	CASSYGQGVAYEQYF
few	TRBV29-1	NA	TRBJ2-3	TGCAGCCACGAAAGGGTAAATACGCAGTATTTT	CSHERVNTQYF
few	TRBV5-5	NA	TRBJ2-1	TGTGCCAGCAGCTTGGCAACCAGCTCCTACAATGAGCAGTTCTTC	CASSLATSSYNEQFF
many	TRBV12-3/TRBV12-4	TRBD2	TRBJ2-1	TGTGCCAGCAGTTACAGCGGGGGACAGTTCTTC	CASSYSGGQFF
few	TRBV14	NA	TRBJ2-1	TGTGCCAGCAGCCAACGTACTAGCCGCAATGAGCAGTTCTTC	CASSQRTSRNEQFF